This TCR beta chain was obtained from a study of blood T cell repertoires in COVID-19 (dated by TCRdb to between 2020 and 2021). For the study in its entirety: Samples covering the acute and convalescent phases of COVID-19 were provided by collaborators in the United States, Italy and Spain. The repertoires were released in a freely available public database meant as a resource for research on the immune response to SARS-CoV-2. Subjects who had been exposed to COVID-19, were actively infected with it, or had recovered from it provided the deeply sampled blood TCRbeta repertoires that made up the dataset. The material from the prospective study consisted of cDNA or gDNA derived from T cells, B-cell-depleted T cells, or PBMCs. Nearly every sample came with metadata listing a de-identified subject ID, COVID-19 status, age in years and sex. Where available, HLA class I and class II types were obtained from metadata supplied by the sample provider rather than from assay-based typing. Samples came from the ongoing ImmuneRACE study (first 160 participants) plus 1,254 subjects from 6 global collaborators. General findings and caveats noted by the study authors: The amount of clinical and demographic metadata varied by source and participant and was provided uncurated.

Regarding this clone: This receptor's antigen is unknown. No qualities accompany the bases; no much larger clone lies one base away.

The CDR3 runs 16 amino acids, cysteine and phenylalanine included. The sequence is cut down to CDR3 DNA, 48 bases in frame from base 1. Trimming removed 4 bases from V and 9 bases from J, leaving 22 bases between the germline ends. The CDR1 and CDR2 encoded by the germline V gene (reference sequence) are LGHDT and YNNKEL. Enrolling through a virtual design, the prospective study's participants ranged in age from roughly 18 to 89 years and lived across roughly 23 United States geographic areas. In the prospective study, cohorts were assigned on the basis of participant-reported clinical history obtained from a screening survey and a study questionnaire. ImmuneRACE Cohort 3 recovered participants were defined by two consecutive negative NP/OP PCR tests, healthcare professional clearance, or symptom resolution. In the prospective study, mobile phlebotomists collected whole blood, serum and a nasopharyngeal or oropharyngeal swab from each participant. Prospective study participants could optionally give additional blood draws and questionnaires over a 2-month period. Before DNA extraction, prospective study blood samples were shipped either frozen or at room temperature.

The immunoSEQ Assay, a bias-controlled multiplex PCR, was used to amplify TCRbeta CDR3 regions from genomic DNA. The authors processed their data as follows. The number of nucleated cells in each sample was estimated from the amplification of reference gene primers within the assay. Sequence reads were collapsed and filtered to measure the absolute abundance of every unique TCRbeta CDR3 rearrangement. For each sample, productive Simpson clonality was calculated by taking the square root of Simpson's diversity index across productive rearrangements. The table comes from immuneACCESS by way of TCRdb, which keeps in-frame sequences with V and J called. Part of the clones is missing from these tables; in studies checked, under half for an unresolved V gene and the rest for unknown reasons. V and J calls and clone size are those listed in that table; D and trimming were worked out from the DNA. The sample table contains around 250,000 clones; only one count was recorded for around 85% of them. The ten biggest clones cover approximately 2% of the sample.

The chain joins TRBV3-1 (or the pseudogene TRBV3-2) to TRBJ2-1; TRBD2 might be the D gene, on 5 matching bases. The sample was PBMCs or T cells enriched from blood (not recorded which). This TCR came from a woman aged 50 to 60 who had recovered from COVID-19. The CDR3 protein sequence reads: CASSPESRRPEAEQFF. The sequence in DNA is TGTGCCAGCAGCCCCGAATCAAGGCGGCCGGAGGCTGAGCAGTTCTTC.